The sequence of this T cell receptor beta chain was determined in a study of blood T cells in healthy people across ages. This CDR3 spans 14 amino acids. Germline loops: CDR1 MGHRA, CDR2 YSYEKL. The junction had 7 bases not matched to a gene; V was cut back by 1 base and J by 8 bases. Alongside a J-beta primer mix, a sample-barcoded 5' primer served in a second PCR lasting roughly 6 to 11 cycles. Each cDNA was tagged by a template-switch adaptor containing 12 random nucleotides. TCRdb passed the 5' RACE reads through MiXCR, listing each CDR3 protein once. The sample contains more than 900,000 distinct CDR3 sequences, 20% to 25% of which appear only once. These same records also appear under a second study, on T cells of mothers and their children.

Sequenced material: blood. This clonotype was sampled from a girl aged 2-15 years in good health. The genes are TRBV4-1 and TRBJ1-2, with 7 nucleotides matching TRBD1. The CDR3 DNA sequence: TGCGCCAGCAGCCAAGTAGACAGGGCCGGGGGCTACACCTTC. Residues: CASSQVDRAGGYTF.